This note documents a single T cell receptor (beta chain) sequence. The ends lost 6 bases at V and 4 bases at J; junction bases unmatched: 3. CDR1 is ENHRY, CDR2 SYGVKD, per germline. This CDR3 comprises 13 residues. The data stem from a study of blood T cell repertoires in COVID-19. Under the authors' procedure: For nucleated cells, counts were estimated from reference gene primer amplification. The table came from immunoSEQ multiplex PCR; TCRdb's copy has only in-frame clones and leaves some out. The V and J calls and clone size were taken over from that table, and D and trimming were inferred from the DNA. The table records roughly 190,000 clones, roughly 80% of them present only once.

The sample comprised peripheral blood. This rearrangement joins TRBV10-3 to TRBJ1-1; TRBD1 matches 9 bases. The source of this sequence is a woman between 65 and 79 years old with COVID-19, enrolled during active disease. The CDR3 loop is CAIRPGQGTEAFF. CDR3 DNA: TGTGCCATCAGACCGGGACAGGGCACTGAAGCTTTCTTT.